This T cell receptor beta chain is from a study of blood T cells in healthy people across ages. With respect to this clonotype: Antigen specificity is unknown.

Whole-study results and caveats: As age increased, TCR beta diversity per million T cells fell in a roughly linear fashion. It was the long-lived donors that had more naive CD4+ cells and higher diversity than aged donors.

For the second PCR, which ran for roughly 7 to 11 cycles, a sample-barcoded 5' primer and a J-beta primer mix were used. TCRdb analysed the 5' RACE reads with MiXCR anew, one entry per CDR3 protein. The sample yields 850,000 to 1,300,000 distinct CDR3 sequences, 45% seen once. The CDR3 has 16 residues. V lost 2 bases to trimming and J lost 1 base, with 12 bases between them. The clonotype originates from a woman in her sixties in good health. The chain couples TRBV12-3 or TRBV12-4 to TRBJ2-1; no clear D gene. The sample consisted of blood. The chain's CDR3 is CASSLSGPPSYNEQFF. The CDR3 nucleotides read TGTGCCAGCAGTTTATCGGGCCCACCGTCCTACAATGAGCAGTTCTTC.